This T cell receptor (beta chain) was recovered during a study of PD-L1 blockade in urothelial cancer. Across the whole study: Most patients, about nine tenths of the roughly 30, were males with bladder-origin cancer. When blood samples were assessed, the median T cell count was about 140,000.

This sample's time point: pretreatment peripheral blood. Urothelial carcinoma affected the patients, and it was locally advanced or metastatic. This clone was picked up one time. Synthetically made TCR analog templates were put into each PCR as spikes. Method: immunoSEQ multiplex PCR; TCRdb's copy keeps in-frame clones and lacks some. The sample carries roughly 63,000 clones, about 76% recorded once. Trimming removed 6 bases at V and 7 bases at J, with 18 bases between. The CDR3 covers 14 residues. Germline CDR1 and CDR2: MDHEN and SYDVKM. Here the sequenced sample was PBMCs, taken around atezolizumab (anti-PD-L1) treatment. The chain is built from TRBV28 and TRBJ1-1; possibly TRBD1 for D (6 bases). The receptor's source is a man aged 65 to 79 with urothelial cancer. The CDR3 loop reads CASSQAQGSREAFF. CDR3 nucleotides: TGTGCCAGCAGCCAAGCTCAGGGGAGCCGTGAAGCTTTCTTT.